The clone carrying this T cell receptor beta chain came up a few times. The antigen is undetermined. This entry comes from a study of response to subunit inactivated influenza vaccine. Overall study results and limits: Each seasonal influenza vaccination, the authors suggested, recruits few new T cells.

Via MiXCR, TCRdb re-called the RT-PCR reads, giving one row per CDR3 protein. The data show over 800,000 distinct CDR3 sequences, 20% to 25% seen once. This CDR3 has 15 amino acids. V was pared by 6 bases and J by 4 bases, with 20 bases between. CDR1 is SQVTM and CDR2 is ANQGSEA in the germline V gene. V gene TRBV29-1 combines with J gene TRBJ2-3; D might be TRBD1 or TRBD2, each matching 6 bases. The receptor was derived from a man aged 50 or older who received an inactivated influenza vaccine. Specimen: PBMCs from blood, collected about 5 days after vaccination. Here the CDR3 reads CSVSARTRGPDTQYF. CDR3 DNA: TGCAGCGTCTCCGCAAGGACACGGGGGCCAGATACGCAGTATTTT.